This T cell receptor (beta chain) was recovered during a study of blood T cell repertoires in COVID-19. Enrolled during active infection, Seattle patients were then followed longitudinally. As processed by the authors: Estimated nucleated cell counts came from reference gene primer amplification. Some clones are missing from TCRdb's copy, which holds only in-frame ones; the method was immunoSEQ multiplex PCR. D and trimming come from the DNA, and the V and J calls and clone size come from that table. The table has some 290,000 clones, around 91% seen once. The CDR3 runs 14 residues. The V and J ends lost 2 bases and 3 bases respectively, with 10 bases between them. In germline, CDR1 is LNHNV, CDR2 YYDKDF (reference sequence).

The TCR originated in a woman aged 40 to 50 with COVID-19, enrolled during active disease. The gene calls are TRBV15 and TRBJ1-2, with a tentative D call TRBD1 (6 bases). The sample taken for sequencing was peripheral blood. CDR3 sequence: CATSRHRDHYGYTF. The CDR3 DNA reads as TGTGCCACCAGCAGACACAGGGACCACTATGGCTACACCTTC.